There are many counts of the clone carrying this TCR beta chain. Amplification of ligated cDNA took four PCR rounds with SP2 and nested alpha and beta constant primers. Each CDR3 protein is one row after TCRdb ran MiXCR on the UMI-ligation and nested PCR reads. The sample shows about 14,000 distinct CDR3 sequences, roughly 5.2% of them seen only once. The ends were cut back, 3 bases at V and 6 bases at J, with 11 bases in the middle. This CDR3 has 13 amino acids. Germline V gene lookup returns CDR1 SGHVS and CDR2 FNYEAQ. This sample stems from a study of naive and memory T cell subsets. Documented treatment: skin biopsy from PPD injection site in Mantoux-positive individual. A UMI-containing oligonucleotide was joined by 3' ligation to the TCR cDNA template. Individuals with a positive Mantoux test gave biopsies from PPD-injected skin.

The chain joins TRBV7-6 to TRBJ1-1; D call uncertain. This specimen consisted of skin, obtained from a tuberculin skin test site. This TCR came from an adult in good health. Here the CDR3 DNA reads TGTGCCAGCAGCTTGCGTCAGCTCTCTGAAGCTTTCTTT. Its translation is CASSLRQLSEAFF.